This is a list of T cell receptor beta chains from one sample in a study of OX40 agonist ivuxolimab in advanced cancers. Here immunoSEQ multiplex PCR was the method, and the copy in TCRdb shows in-frame clones only, minus some. The sample has tens of thousands of clones, 90% to 95% seen once; the top ten hold roughly 2.8%. The starting material was CD4+ or CD8+ T cells sorted from blood, obtained in a trial of the OX40 agonist ivuxolimab. Every receptor here comes from an adult with an advanced solid tumor such as melanoma, head and neck, liver or kidney cancer. CDR3s include the opening cysteine and the closing phenylalanine or tryptophan. The order of the fields is J gene, V gene, clone size, D gene, CDR3 DNA, CDR3 protein. D genes are given only for firm matches. Where a row states a size, it is once, few, many or the class of an expanded clone; other rows omit it.

TRBJ1-3,TRBV11-2,NA,TRBD1,TGTGCCAGCAGCCCGAAGGGAGGACAGGGCGACACCATATATTTT,CASSPKGGQGDTIYF
TRBJ2-7,TRBV6-6,NA,TRBD2,TGTGCCAGCAGTTTAGCGGGATCCTACGAGCAGTACTTC,CASSLAGSYEQYF
TRBJ2-3,TRBV14,NA,NA,TGTGCCAGCAGCCAATTTAACAGTGGCCCAGATACGCAGTATTTT,CASSQFNSGPDTQYF
TRBJ2-3,TRBV13,NA,TRBD2,TGTGCCAGCAGCGCCACTACTAGCGGAGGCACAGATACGCAGTATTTT,CASSATTSGGTDTQYF
TRBJ1-4,TRBV25-1,NA,TRBD1,TGTGCCAGCGTACCGGGACAGGGAGAAAAACTGTTTTTT,CASVPGQGEKLFF
TRBJ1-2,TRBV28,once,TRBD1,TGTGCCAGCAGTTTACTACTGACAGGGGGGGCGTGGGGCTACACCTTC,CASSLLLTGGAWGYTF
TRBJ2-4,TRBV6-6,once,NA,TGTGCCAGCAGTTATATTTATGGGTCCAAAAACATTCAGTACTTC,CASSYIYGSKNIQYF
TRBJ2-3,TRBV11-2,NA,NA,TGTGCCAGCAGCCCCGAAAGCGCGGCGTCCCATACGCAGTATTTT,CASSPESAASHTQYF
TRBJ2-7,TRBV19,NA,TRBD2,TGTGCCAGTAGTCTGGCTAGCGGGGGGCCCCTCTCCTACGAGCAGTACTTC,CASSLASGGPLSYEQYF
TRBJ1-6,TRBV28,NA,TRBD1,TGTGCCAGCAGTCACAGGGGGGATAATTCACCCCTCCACTTT,CASSHRGDNSPLHF
TRBJ1-1,TRBV27,NA,NA,TGTGCCAGCAGGGGAGCCAGGAGAACTGAAGCTTTCTTT,CASRGARRTEAFF
TRBJ2-3,TRBV9,NA,NA,TGTGCCAGCAGCGTAGGTCGGGGACCCACAGATACGCAGTATTTT,CASSVGRGPTDTQYF
TRBJ2-7,TRBV4-3,NA,NA,TGCGCCAGCAGCCAAGCTTTCGGGGTAGGCTACGAGCAGTACTTC,CASSQAFGVGYEQYF
TRBJ2-2,TRBV5-6,NA,TRBD2,TGTGCCAGCAGCCTCGGGCTAGCGGGAGCCCTCGGGGAGCTGTTTTTT,CASSLGLAGALGELFF
TRBJ1-3,TRBV29-1,NA,NA,TGCAGCGTTGTTAGTGACACCATATATTTT,CSVVSDTIYF
TRBJ1-5,TRBV30,NA,NA,TGTGCCTGGAGTGTCGGGACTTCCTTGGGGCAGCCCCAGCATTTT,CAWSVGTSLGQPQHF
TRBJ2-7,TRBV5-4,NA,NA,TGTGCCAGCAGCCAGGGGGGGAACGAGCAGTACTTC,CASSQGGNEQYF
TRBJ1-1,TRBV6-6,NA,TRBD1,TGTGCCAGCAGTCCCAACAGGGGGCAGGAAGCTTTCTTT,CASSPNRGQEAFF
TRBJ1-1,TRBV2,few,NA,TGTGCCAGCAGTGAATGGGGCACTGAAGCTTTCTTT,CASSEWGTEAFF
TRBJ2-7,TRBV27,NA,NA,TGTGCCAGCAGTTTCGACTGGAGGAACGAGCAGTACTTC,CASSFDWRNEQYF
TRBJ2-1,TRBV4-1,NA,NA,TGCGCCAGCAGCCAAGTTCTAAGACTAGTACCCCCTTTCGATGAGCAGTTCTTC,CASSQVLRLVPPFDEQFF
TRBJ1-6,TRBV6-5,NA,NA,TGTGCCAGCAGTTACACGGATGGTTCACCCCTCCACTTT,CASSYTDGSPLHF
TRBJ2-5,TRBV5-4,NA,TRBD2,TGTGCCAGCAGCCGCTCTAGCGGGATGTACCAAGAGACCCAGTACTTC,CASSRSSGMYQETQYF
TRBJ1-2,TRBV4-1,NA,TRBD1,TGCGCCAGCAGCCAGGCCCACGGACAGGGGATGAGGGCCTATGGCTACACCTTC,CASSQAHGQGMRAYGYTF